The clone carrying this T cell receptor (beta chain) showed up just a few times. This record comes from a study of T cells after yellow fever vaccination. They built TCR cDNA with 5'RACE template switching, a step that put in a universal primer site and UMIs. Each CDR3 protein gets one entry after TCRdb re-called the 5' RACE reads with MiXCR. This sample carries some 350,000 distinct CDR3 sequences, roughly 4% of them seen once, and the ten largest clones take approximately 24%. Trimming stripped 3 bases from V and 4 bases from J, with 15 bases between. The CDR3 sequence is 14 residues long. Germline V lookup: CDR1 DFQATT, CDR2 SNEGSKA (reference sequence).

The clonotype originates from a man between 18 and 29 years old who received the YFV17D yellow fever vaccine. The specimen was PBMCs, collected 5 days after the yellow fever booster vaccination. The chain couples TRBV20-1 to TRBJ2-5; D possibly uses TRBD1 or TRBD2 (6 bases each). The CDR3 nucleotides read TGCAGTGCTAGTGTCGGGGGCCAGGGAGAGACCCAGTACTTC. This encodes CSASVGGQGETQYF.